The present T cell receptor beta chain was sequenced within a study of blood T cell repertoires in COVID-19. Turning to the study itself: PBMCs, B-cell-depleted T cells, or T cells were the source of the cDNA or gDNA that made up the material.

The repertoire was sequenced with immunoSEQ multiplex PCR; TCRdb's copy has only in-frame clones and lacks some. The sample contains 84,000 or so clones, roughly 80% of which appear only once. The V gene's germline CDR1 is LGHNT and CDR2 FRNRAP. This CDR3 comprises 16 residues. V was pared by 6 bases and J by 5 bases, with 22 bases between. The receptor's source is a woman of 80 years or more with acute or convalescent COVID-19. Sample: peripheral blood. The rearrangement uses TRBV12-5 and TRBJ1-1, with no clear D. The chain's CDR3 is CASGPPRGVRGTEAFF. CDR3 nucleotide sequence: TGTGCTAGTGGCCCCCCCCGGGGAGTAAGAGGGACTGAAGCTTTCTTT. Complete variable domain (other parts from reference TRBV12-5 and TRBJ1-1): DARVTQTPRHKVTEMGQEVTMRCQPILGHNTVFWYRQTMMQGLELLAYFRNRAPLDDSGMPKDRFSAEMPDATLATLKIQPSEPRDSAVYFCASGPPRGVRGTEAFFGQGTRLTVV.